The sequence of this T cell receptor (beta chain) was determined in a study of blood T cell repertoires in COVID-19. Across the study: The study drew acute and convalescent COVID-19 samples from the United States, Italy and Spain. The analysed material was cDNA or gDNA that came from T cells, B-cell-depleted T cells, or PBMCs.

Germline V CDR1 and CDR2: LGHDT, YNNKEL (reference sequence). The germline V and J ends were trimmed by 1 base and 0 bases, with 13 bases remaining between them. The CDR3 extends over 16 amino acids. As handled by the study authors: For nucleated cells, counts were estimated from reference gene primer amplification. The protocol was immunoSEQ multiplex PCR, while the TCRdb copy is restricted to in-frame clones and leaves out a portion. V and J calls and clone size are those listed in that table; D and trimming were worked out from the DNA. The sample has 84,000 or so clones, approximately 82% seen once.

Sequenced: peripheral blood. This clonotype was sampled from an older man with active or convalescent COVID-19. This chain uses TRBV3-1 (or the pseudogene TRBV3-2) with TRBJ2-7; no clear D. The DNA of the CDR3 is TGTGCCAGCAGCCAAGGTTATCAGCGAATCTCCTACGAGCAGTACTTC. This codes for CASSQGYQRISYEQYF.